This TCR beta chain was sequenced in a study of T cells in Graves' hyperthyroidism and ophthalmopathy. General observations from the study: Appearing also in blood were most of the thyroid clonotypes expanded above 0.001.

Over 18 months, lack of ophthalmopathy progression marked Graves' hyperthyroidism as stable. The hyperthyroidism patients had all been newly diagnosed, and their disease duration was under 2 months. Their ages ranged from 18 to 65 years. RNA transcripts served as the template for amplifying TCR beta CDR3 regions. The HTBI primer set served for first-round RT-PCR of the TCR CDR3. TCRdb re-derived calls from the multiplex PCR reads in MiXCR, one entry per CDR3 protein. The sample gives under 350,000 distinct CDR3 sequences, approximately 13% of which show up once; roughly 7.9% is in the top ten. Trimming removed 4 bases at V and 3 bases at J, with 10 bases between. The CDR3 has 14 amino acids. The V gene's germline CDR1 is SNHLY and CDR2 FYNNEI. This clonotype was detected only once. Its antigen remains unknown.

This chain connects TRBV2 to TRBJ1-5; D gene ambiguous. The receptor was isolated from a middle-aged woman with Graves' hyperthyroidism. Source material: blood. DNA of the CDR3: TGTGCCAGCAGTGTTACGAGCAACAATCAGCCCCAGCATTTT. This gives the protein CASSVTSNNQPQHF. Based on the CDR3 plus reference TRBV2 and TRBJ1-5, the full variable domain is EPEVTQTPSHQVTQMGQEVILRCVPISNHLYFYWYRQILGQKVEFLVSFYNNEISEKSEIFDDQFSVERPDGSNFTLKIRSTKLEDSAMYFCASSVTSNNQPQHFGDGTRLSIL.